The 6 T cell receptor beta chains given below trace back to one sample, sequenced in a study of early T cells in non-severe SARS-CoV-2 infection. TCRdb re-analysed the 5' RACE reads in MiXCR, keeping a single row per CDR3 protein. The sample records some 52,000 distinct CDR3 sequences, 6.5% to 9% being singletons. Sequenced material: whole blood. Receptor source: an adult who was a healthcare worker with PCR-confirmed SARS-CoV-2 infection or an uninfected control (not recorded which).

V gene TRBV2 combines with J gene TRBJ2-6; D is unresolved. V lost 6 bases to trimming and J lost 3 bases, with 6 bases between them. Germline CDR1 SNHLY, CDR2 FYNNEI. The CDR3 runs 13 residues. The CDR3 spells CASSAGGANVLTF. CDR3 coding DNA: TGTGCCAGCAGCGCAGGTGGGGCCAACGTCCTGACTTTC. The full variable domain, rest sourced from reference TRBV2 and TRBJ2-6, is EPEVTQTPSHQVTQMGQEVILRCVPISNHLYFYWYRQILGQKVEFLVSFYNNEISEKSEIFDDQFSVERPDGSNFTLKIRSTKLEDSAMYFCASSAGGANVLTFGAGSRLTVL.

CDR3 region: CSARTSSYNEQFF. The CDR3 nucleotides are TGCAGTGCTAGAACTAGCTCCTACAATGAGCAGTTCTTC. This chain connects TRBV20-1 to TRBJ2-1; D possibly corresponds to TRBD2 (5 bases). The CDR3 is 13 residues long. V lost 2 bases and J 0 bases, leaving 5 bases between the germline ends. Germline V lookup: CDR1 DFQATT, CDR2 SNEGSKA (reference sequence).

The chain links TRBV5-1 to TRBJ2-2; possible D gene TRBD1, 6 bases. Germline-derived CDR1 and CDR2 are SGHRS and YFSETQ. The CDR3 runs 14 residues. Deletions cut 6 bases from V and 8 bases from J, with 17 bases between. The CDR3: CASTETGQSGELFF. CDR3 in DNA: TGCGCCAGCACCGAGACAGGTCAATCTGGGGAGCTGTTTTTT.

This clonotype was observed at least ten times. The V and J genes are TRBV15 and TRBJ2-7, with TRBD1 identical over 10 bases. Germline CDR1 and CDR2: LNHNV and YYDKDF (reference sequence). Trimming cost V 3 bases and J 7 bases; bases outside gene matches: 6. This CDR3 contains 14 residues. CDR3: CATSSGDRGWEQYF. CDR3 nucleotide sequence: TGTGCCACCAGCAGTGGGGACAGGGGCTGGGAGCAGTACTTC.

The chain links TRBV28 to TRBJ2-1, with a possible D match to TRBD1 (6 bases). CDR3 length: 16 amino acids. CDR1 and CDR2 from the germline V gene are MDHEN and SYDVKM. The germline V and J ends were trimmed by 3 bases and 3 bases, with 15 bases remaining between them. The CDR3 DNA is TGTGCCAGCAGTTTGGGGGCTCACACTCTCTACAATGAGCAGTTCTTC. Translating it yields CASSLGAHTLYNEQFF.

The chain combines TRBV9 with TRBJ2-5; no definite D call. CDR1 is SGDLS and CDR2 is YYNGEE in the germline V gene. This CDR3 spans 13 amino acids. V lost 0 bases and J 5 bases, leaving 8 bases between the germline ends. The CDR3 protein is CASSVGHVETQYF. Written as DNA, the CDR3 is TGTGCCAGCAGCGTAGGACATGTGGAGACCCAGTACTTC.